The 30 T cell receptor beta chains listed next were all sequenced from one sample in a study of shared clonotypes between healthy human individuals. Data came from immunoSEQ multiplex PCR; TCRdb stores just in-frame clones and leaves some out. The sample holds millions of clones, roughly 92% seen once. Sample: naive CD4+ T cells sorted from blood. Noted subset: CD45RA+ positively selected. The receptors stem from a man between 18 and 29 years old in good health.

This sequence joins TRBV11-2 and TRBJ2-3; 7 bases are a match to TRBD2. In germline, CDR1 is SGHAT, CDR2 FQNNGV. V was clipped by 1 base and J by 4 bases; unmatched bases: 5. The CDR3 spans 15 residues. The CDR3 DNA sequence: TGTGCCAGCAGCTTAGGAGGGAGGGCATCAGATACGCAGTATTTT. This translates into CASSLGGRASDTQYF.

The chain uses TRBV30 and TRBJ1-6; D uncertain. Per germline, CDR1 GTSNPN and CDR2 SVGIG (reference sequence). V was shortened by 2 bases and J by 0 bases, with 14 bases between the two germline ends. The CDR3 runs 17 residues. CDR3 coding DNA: TGTGCCTGGAGTCTTGGACGGACGAGCTCCTATAATTCACCCCTCCACTTT. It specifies CAWSLGRTSSYNSPLHF. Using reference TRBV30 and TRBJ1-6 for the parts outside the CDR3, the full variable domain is SQTIHQWPATLVQPVGSPLSLECTVEGTSNPNLYWYRQAAGRGLQLLFYSVGIGQISSEVPQNLSASRPQDRQFILSSKKLLLSDSGFYLCAWSLGRTSSYNSPLHFGNGTRLTVT.

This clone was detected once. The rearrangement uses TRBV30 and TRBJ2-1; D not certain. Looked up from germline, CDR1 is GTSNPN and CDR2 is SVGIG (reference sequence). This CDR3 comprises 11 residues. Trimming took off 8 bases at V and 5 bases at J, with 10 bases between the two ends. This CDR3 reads CAHERNNEQFF. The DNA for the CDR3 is TGTGCCCACGAAAGGAACAATGAGCAGTTCTTC.

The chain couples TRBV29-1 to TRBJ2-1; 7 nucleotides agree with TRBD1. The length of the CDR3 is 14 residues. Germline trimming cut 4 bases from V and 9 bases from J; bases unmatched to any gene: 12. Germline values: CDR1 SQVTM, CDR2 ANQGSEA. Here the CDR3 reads CSVAETGMVREQFF. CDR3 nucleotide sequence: TGCAGCGTTGCGGAGACAGGGATGGTTCGTGAGCAGTTCTTC.

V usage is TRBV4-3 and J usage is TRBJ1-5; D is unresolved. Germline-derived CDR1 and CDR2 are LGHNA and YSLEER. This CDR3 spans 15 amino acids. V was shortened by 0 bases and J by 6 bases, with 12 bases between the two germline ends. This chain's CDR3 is CASSQDLINSQPQHF. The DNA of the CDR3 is TGCGCCAGCAGCCAAGATCTGATCAACAGTCAGCCCCAGCATTTT.

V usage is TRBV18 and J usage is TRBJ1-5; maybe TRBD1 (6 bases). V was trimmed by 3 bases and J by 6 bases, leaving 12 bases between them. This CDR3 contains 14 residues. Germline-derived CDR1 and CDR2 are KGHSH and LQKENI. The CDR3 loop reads CASSPKGGSQPQHF. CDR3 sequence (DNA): TGTGCCAGCTCACCCAAAGGGGGGAGTCAGCCCCAGCATTTT.

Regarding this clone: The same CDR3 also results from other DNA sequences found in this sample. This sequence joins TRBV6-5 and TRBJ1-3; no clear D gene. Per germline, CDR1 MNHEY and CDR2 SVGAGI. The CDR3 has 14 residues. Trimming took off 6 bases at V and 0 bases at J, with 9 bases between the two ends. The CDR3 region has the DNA TGTGCCAGCAGCTCCGGGAGCTCTGGAAACACCATATATTTT. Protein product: CASSSGSSGNTIYF.

CDR3 loop: CASSRRRDGEETQYF. DNA for the CDR3: TGTGCCAGCAGTCGCCGCCGGGACGGTGAAGAGACCCAGTACTTC. This chain joins TRBV11-3 and TRBJ2-5; D could derive from TRBD1 or TRBD2 (5 bases each). The V gene's germline CDR1 is SGHNT and CDR2 YENEEA. This CDR3 spans 15 amino acids. V lost 6 bases and J 3 bases, leaving 17 bases between the germline ends. Combining the CDR3 with reference TRBV11-3 and TRBJ2-5 gives the whole variable domain EAGVVQSPRYKIIEKKQPVAFWCNPISGHNTLYWYLQNLGQGPELLIRYENEEAVDDSQLPKDRFSAERLKGVDSTLKIQPAELGDSAVYLCASSRRRDGEETQYFGPGTRLLVL.

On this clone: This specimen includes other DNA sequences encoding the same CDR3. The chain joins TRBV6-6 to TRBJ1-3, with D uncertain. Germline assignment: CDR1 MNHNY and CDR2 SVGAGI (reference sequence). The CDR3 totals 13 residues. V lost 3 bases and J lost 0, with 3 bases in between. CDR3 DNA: TGTGCCAGCAGTTATACCTCTGGAAACACCATATATTTT. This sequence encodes CASSYTSGNTIYF.

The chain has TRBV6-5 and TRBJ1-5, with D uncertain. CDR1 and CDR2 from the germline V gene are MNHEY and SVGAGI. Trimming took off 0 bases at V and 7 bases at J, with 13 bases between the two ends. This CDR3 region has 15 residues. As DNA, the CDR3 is TGTGCCAGCAGTTACTCGAAAGGTTTAGGCCAGCCCCAGCATTTT. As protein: CASSYSKGLGQPQHF.

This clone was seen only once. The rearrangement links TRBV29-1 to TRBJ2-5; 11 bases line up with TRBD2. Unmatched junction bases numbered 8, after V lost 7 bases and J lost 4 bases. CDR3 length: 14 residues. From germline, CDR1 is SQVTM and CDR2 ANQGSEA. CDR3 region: CSAPGGLAGETQYF. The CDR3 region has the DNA TGCAGCGCTCCCGGCGGACTAGCGGGAGAGACCCAGTACTTC.

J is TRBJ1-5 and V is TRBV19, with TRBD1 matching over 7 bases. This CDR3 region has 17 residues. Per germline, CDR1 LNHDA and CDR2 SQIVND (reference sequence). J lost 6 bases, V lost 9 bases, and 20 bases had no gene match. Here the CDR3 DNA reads TGTGCCAGCACCATTAACCAGCGACAGGGAAAGAGTCAGCCCCAGCATTTT. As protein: CASTINQRQGKSQPQHF.

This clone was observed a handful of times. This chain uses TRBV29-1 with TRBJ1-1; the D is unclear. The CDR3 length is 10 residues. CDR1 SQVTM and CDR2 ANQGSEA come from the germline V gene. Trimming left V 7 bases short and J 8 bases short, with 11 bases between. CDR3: CSGGPREAFF. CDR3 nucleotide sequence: TGCAGCGGCGGGCCCAGGGAAGCTTTCTTT. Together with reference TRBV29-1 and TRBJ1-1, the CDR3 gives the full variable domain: SAVISQKPSRDICQRGTSLTIQCQVDSQVTMMFWYRQQPGQSLTLIATANQGSEATYESGFVIDKFPISRPNLTFSTLTVSNMSPEDSSIYLCSGGPREAFFGQGTRLTVV.

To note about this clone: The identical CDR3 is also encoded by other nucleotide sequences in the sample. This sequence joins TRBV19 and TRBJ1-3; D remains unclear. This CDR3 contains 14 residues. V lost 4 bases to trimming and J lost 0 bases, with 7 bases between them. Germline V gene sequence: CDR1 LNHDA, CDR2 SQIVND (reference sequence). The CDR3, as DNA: TGTGCCAGTAGTACCCAGGCCTCTGGAAACACCATATATTTT. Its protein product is CASSTQASGNTIYF.

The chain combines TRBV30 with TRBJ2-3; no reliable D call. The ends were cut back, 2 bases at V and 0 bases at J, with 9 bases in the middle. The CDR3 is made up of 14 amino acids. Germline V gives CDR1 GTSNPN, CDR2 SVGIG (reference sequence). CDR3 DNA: TGTGCCTGGAGTAACAGCATTAGCACAGATACGCAGTATTTT. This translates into CAWSNSISTDTQYF. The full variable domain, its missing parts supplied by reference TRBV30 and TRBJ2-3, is SQTIHQWPATLVQPVGSPLSLECTVEGTSNPNLYWYRQAAGRGLQLLFYSVGIGQISSEVPQNLSASRPQDRQFILSSKKLLLSDSGFYLCAWSNSISTDTQYFGPGTRLTVL.

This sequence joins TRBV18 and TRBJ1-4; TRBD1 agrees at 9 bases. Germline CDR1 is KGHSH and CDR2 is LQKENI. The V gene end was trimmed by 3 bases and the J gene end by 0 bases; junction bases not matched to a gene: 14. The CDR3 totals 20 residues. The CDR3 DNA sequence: TGTGCCAGCTCACCCAACACCTTGGACAGGGGAACTGCAACTAATGAAAAACTGTTTTTT. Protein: CASSPNTLDRGTATNEKLFF.

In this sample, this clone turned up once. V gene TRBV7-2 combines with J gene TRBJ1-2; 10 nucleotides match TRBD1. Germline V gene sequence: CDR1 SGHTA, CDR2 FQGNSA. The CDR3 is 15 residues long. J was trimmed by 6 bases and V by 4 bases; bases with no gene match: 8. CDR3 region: CASSSAAGTGDGYTF. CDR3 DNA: TGTGCCAGCAGCTCCGCCGCCGGGACAGGGGATGGCTACACCTTC.

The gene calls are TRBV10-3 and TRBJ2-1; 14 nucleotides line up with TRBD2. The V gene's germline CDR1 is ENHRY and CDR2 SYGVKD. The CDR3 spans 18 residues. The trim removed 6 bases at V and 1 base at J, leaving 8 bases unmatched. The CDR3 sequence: CAISGTSGSVGSYNEQFF. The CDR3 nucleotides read TGTGCCATCAGCGGGACTAGCGGGAGTGTAGGGTCCTACAATGAGCAGTTCTTC.

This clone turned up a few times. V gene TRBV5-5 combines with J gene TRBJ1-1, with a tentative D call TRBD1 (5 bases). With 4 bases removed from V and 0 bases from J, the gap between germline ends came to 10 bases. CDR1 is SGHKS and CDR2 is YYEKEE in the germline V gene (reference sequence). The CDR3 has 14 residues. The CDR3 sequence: CASSTGTVNTEAFF. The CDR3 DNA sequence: TGTGCCAGCAGCACTGGGACGGTGAACACTGAAGCTTTCTTT. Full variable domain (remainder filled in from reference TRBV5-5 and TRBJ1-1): DAGVTQSPTHLIKTRGQQVTLRCSPISGHKSVSWYQQVLGQGPQFIFQYYEKEERGRGNFPDRFSARQFPNYSSELNVNALLLGDSALYLCASSTGTVNTEAFFGQGTRLTVV.

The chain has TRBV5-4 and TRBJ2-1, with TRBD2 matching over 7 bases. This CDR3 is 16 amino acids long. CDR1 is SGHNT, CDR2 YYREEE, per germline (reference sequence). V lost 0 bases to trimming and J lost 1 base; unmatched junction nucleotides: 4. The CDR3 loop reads CASSLGAGESYNEQFF. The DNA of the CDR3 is TGTGCCAGCAGCTTGGGGGCGGGGGAGTCCTACAATGAGCAGTTCTTC. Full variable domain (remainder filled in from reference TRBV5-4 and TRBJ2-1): ETGVTQSPTHLIKTRGQQVTLRCSSQSGHNTVSWYQQALGQGPQFIFQYYREEENGRGNFPPRFSGLQFPNYSSELNVNALELDDSALYLCASSLGAGESYNEQFFGPGTRLTVL.

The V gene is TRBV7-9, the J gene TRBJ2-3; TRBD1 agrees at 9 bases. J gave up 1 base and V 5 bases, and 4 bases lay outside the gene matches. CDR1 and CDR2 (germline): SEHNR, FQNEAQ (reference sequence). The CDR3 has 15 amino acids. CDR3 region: CASSGRDRGTDTQYF. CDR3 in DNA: TGTGCCAGCAGCGGCAGGGACAGGGGCACAGATACGCAGTATTTT.

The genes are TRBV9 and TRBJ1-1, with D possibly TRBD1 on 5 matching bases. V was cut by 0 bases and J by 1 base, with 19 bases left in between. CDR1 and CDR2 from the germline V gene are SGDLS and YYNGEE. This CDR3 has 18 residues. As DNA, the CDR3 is TGTGCCAGCAGCGTAGGGAGTTACGGGGGTAGAGGGAACACTGAAGCTTTCTTT. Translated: CASSVGSYGGRGNTEAFF.

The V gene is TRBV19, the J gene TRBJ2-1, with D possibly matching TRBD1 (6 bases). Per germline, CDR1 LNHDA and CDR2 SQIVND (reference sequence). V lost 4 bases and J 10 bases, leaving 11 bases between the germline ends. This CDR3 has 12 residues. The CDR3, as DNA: TGTGCCAGTAGTACAGGGGCAGGGGAGCAGTTCTTC. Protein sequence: CASSTGAGEQFF. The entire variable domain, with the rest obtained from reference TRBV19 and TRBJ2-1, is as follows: DGGITQSPKYLFRKEGQNVTLSCEQNLNHDAMYWYRQDPGQGLRLIYYSQIVNDFQKGDIAEGYSVSREKKESFPLTVTSAQKNPTAFYLCASSTGAGEQFFGPGTRLTVL.

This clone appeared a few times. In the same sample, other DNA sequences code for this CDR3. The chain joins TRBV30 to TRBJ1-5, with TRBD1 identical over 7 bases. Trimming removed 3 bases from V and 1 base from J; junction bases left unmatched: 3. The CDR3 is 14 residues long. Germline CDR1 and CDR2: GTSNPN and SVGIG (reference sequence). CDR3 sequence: CAWSGTASNQPQHF. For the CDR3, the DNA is TGTGCCTGGAGCGGGACAGCAAGCAATCAGCCCCAGCATTTT.

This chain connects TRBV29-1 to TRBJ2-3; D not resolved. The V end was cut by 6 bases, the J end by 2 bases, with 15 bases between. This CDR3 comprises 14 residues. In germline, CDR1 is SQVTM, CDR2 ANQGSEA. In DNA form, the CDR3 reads TGCAGCGTCGGGTCGGGCGGAAACACAGATACGCAGTATTTT. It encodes CSVGSGGNTDTQYF.

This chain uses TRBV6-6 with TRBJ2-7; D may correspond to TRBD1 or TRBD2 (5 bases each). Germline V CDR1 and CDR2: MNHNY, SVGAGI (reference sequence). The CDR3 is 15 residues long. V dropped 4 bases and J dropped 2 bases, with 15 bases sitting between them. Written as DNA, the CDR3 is TGTGCCAGCAGTTGGAACTACCGGGACGCCTACGAGCAGTACTTC. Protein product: CASSWNYRDAYEQYF.

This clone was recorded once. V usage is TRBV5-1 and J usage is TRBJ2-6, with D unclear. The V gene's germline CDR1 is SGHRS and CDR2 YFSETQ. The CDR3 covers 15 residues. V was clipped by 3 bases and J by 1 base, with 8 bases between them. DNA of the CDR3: TGCGCCAGCAGCTCCAGGCAGTCTGGGGCCAACGTCCTGACTTTC. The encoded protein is CASSSRQSGANVLTF. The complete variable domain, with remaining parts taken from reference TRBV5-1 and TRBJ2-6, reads KAGVTQTPRYLIKTRGQQVTLSCSPISGHRSVSWYQQTPGQGLQFLFEYFSETQRNKGNFPGRFSGRQFSNSRSEMNVSTLELGDSALYLCASSSRQSGANVLTFGAGSRLTVL.

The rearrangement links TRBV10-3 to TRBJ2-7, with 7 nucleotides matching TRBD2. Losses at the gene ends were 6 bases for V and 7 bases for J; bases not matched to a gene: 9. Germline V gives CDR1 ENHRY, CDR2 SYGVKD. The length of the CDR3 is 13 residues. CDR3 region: CAIRAGEVQEQYF. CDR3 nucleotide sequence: TGTGCCATCAGGGCGGGAGAAGTTCAAGAGCAGTACTTC.

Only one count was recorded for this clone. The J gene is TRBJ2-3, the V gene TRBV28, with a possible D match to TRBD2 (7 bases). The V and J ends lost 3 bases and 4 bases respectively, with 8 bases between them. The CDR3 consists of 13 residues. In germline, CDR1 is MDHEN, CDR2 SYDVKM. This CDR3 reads CASSLGGPDTQYF. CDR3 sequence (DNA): TGTGCCAGCAGTTTGGGGGGGCCAGATACGCAGTATTTT.

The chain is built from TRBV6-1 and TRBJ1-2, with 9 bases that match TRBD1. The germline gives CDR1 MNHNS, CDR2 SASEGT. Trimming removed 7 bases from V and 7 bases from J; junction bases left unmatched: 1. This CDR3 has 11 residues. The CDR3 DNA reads TGTGCCAGCACACAGGGGGCTGGCTACACCTTC. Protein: CASTQGAGYTF.